This T cell receptor (beta chain) was sequenced in a study of cytomegalovirus exposure and HLA in healthy donors (TCRdb year 2017). For context, the study as a whole: An earlier analysis of several hundred of the donors reported about 250 Gb of sequence data and 100 million to 140 million unique TCR beta sequences from 150 million to 200 million T cells. In the later analysis, no new phenotypic data were used to find candidate immune exposures; instead, reliance was placed on TCR beta sequences and their occurrence across donors. A few DR-DQ haplotypes were treated as single units for association and clustering because of strong linkage in the cohort. An early release covering roughly 600 HLA-typed donors comprised roughly 300 gigabases of sequencing data and tens of millions of unique TCR sequences. Typing coverage varied by locus: roughly 629-640 donors for A, B, C, DRB1 and DQB1; around 560 for DQA1; nearly 610 for DPA1; 400 to 480 for DPB1. The study aimed to test whether cataloging public T cell receptors could reveal signatures of past pathogen exposure. A later analysis re-analyzed previously published TCR beta repertoires from roughly 600 donors and added high-resolution HLA genotyping to study TCR occurrence patterns. On average, about 200,000 unique TCR beta nucleotide sequences were sequenced per donor among 398 genotyped donors of the cohort, with roughly 20% of those sequences being non-productive. Donor age, sex, ethnicity and CMV serostatus were compiled alongside the repertoire data. HLA typing included class I and class II loci at four-digit resolution. To predict cytomegalovirus infection status, the study brought together high-throughput TCR immunosequencing, statistical association of individual TCRs with disease status, and machine learning. An earlier analysis of nearly 600 of the donors applied high-throughput TCR beta sequencing to assess whether each TCR beta V gene segment acted as functional or pseudogenic. Genome-wide SNP genotypes for about 60% of the 666 donors were used in a later genetic analysis, which treated that subset as a discovery cohort. All discovery cohort repertoires had been generated on a single sequencing platform. The genetic ancestry cluster associated with self-reported Caucasian donors included 81% of the roughly 400 genotyped donors. Using immunosequencing, the study profiled T cell repertoires from roughly 650 subjects and related those repertoires to cytomegalovirus serostatus. A separate validation cohort of approximately 130 different subjects was used in addition to the roughly 640-subject first cohort. Findings and caveats that apply to the study as a whole: In the study, 150 to 200 TCR beta chains were listed as associated with cytomegalovirus. A few of the identified cytomegalovirus-associated TCR beta chains were confirmed in vitro to be specific for cytomegalovirus antigens. It was suggested by the authors that the approach could potentially be generalized to other disease states and immunological phenotypes. According to a later genetic analysis, donors in an Asian-associated ancestry cluster had fewer N-insertions in productive TCRs than the roughly 670-donor mean. Assigning TCR associations to individual alleles was difficult when HLA alleles, especially DR and DQ, strongly co-occurred. In a later analysis, some 17,000 TCR beta sequences were associated with specific HLA alleles at a false discovery rate of 0.05. In a later analysis, TCR association rates were found to vary across HLA loci, with the most associated TCRs seen for DRB1 alleles and the fewest for HLA-C alleles. A later genetic analysis associated a missense DCLRE1C variant with V-gene and J-gene trimming of TCR beta chains, and an independent cohort replicated the association. Because counts were too low, 15 to 20 rarely observed V segments, including chromosome 9 orphons, were excluded from the earlier analysis of about 500 of the donors. A further reported finding was that TCR beta sequences accurately predicted the HLA-A and HLA-B alleles for most subjects in the first cohort. For the cohort, immune exposure information was limited to CMV serostatus. Several of the top co-occurrence clusters appeared to be linked to parvovirus B19, influenza, CMV and Epstein-Barr virus, according to a later analysis. A later analysis found that HLA-associated TCR beta chains were more clonally expanded and had lower generation probabilities than equally common non-associated chains. Most CMV-associated TCR beta chains appeared to be HLA-restricted in a later analysis, and the HLA associations seemed to be driven largely by CMV exposure. A group of highly shared sequence variants was considered likely to be a technical artifact of the sequencing pipeline. The cohort was sequenced for TCR beta chains only, and without alpha or paired-chain data the features that could be detected were limited. Across donors, most TCR sequences were observed very rarely, whereas some public TCRs were present in many individuals. In an earlier analysis of more than 500 of the donors, most TCR beta V segments appeared in productive rearrangements about 87% or about 30% of the time, broadly matching IMGT annotations. Correlated functional status among segregating V segments might reflect linkage disequilibrium, but an unknown experimental factor could not be ruled out. Roughly uniform sequencing depth across donors was assumed in presence/absence analyses, although this assumption may not hold. Because HLA typing was missing for some donors at each locus, association tests included only the typed subset. Cytomegalovirus status was reported to be diagnosed by the classifier with high specificity and sensitivity in both the original and validation cohorts.

On this clone itself: Its target antigen remains unknown. No base qualities exist here, and no much larger clone lies one base off it.

To prepare the library, the immunoSEQ multiplex PCR assay was applied. The multiplex PCR relied on a mix of 60 forward primers for TCR Vbeta segments and 13 reverse primers for TCR Jbeta segments. Amplification of the CDR3 region of rearranged TCR beta genes was performed with a multiplex PCR assay on genomic DNA. On the Illumina HiSeq System, the amplified TCR beta libraries were sequenced as 87-base-pair reads. In the source study's methods: Across the 600 to 700 repertoires, a later analysis counted around 80 million unique TCR beta chains, 8.5 million to 12 million of which were shared by at least two donors. Raw reads were error-corrected and collapsed into unique sequences by a nearest-neighbor algorithm in which closely related sequences were merged to remove PCR and sequencing errors. V, D and J gene segments were assigned by aligning CDR3 sequences to IMGT reference sequences. For a sequence to be retained, at least a six-nucleotide match to both a V gene segment and a J gene segment was required. A rearrangement counted as productive if the CDR3 had no stop codons and remained in frame with V and J, and every other rearrangement counted as non-productive. CDR3 was defined according to IMGT convention as the region running from the second conserved V-encoded cysteine to the conserved J-encoded phenylalanine. In an earlier analysis of just under 600 of the donors, sequences lacking an unambiguous match to a single V gene segment were excluded. In an earlier analysis of a few hundred of the donors, a V segment was called functional when productive rearrangements were above 56.7%, and segregating when the standard deviation between donors exceeded 5%. To diagnose cytomegalovirus status from the catalog of TCR beta chain sequences, a statistical classification framework was built. In a later analysis, TCR nucleotide sequences were compared against IMGT/GENE-DB human TR gene sequences so that V and J genes could be assigned. Using the TCRdist pipeline, a later analysis assigned CDR3 sequences along with most-parsimonious VDJ recombination scenarios. A later analysis defined each TCR beta chain by its CDR3 amino acid sequence plus V-gene family, and excluded reads lacking a unique V-gene family. In a later analysis, 450 to 600 highly shared, low-generation-probability nucleotide sequences were removed to address suspected cross-contamination and a sequencing artifact. In a later analysis, a clonal expansion index was calculated for each public chain from normalized within-repertoire ranks of inferred template counts. In a later analysis, generation probabilities were computed using a VDJ recombination model fitted to out-of-frame rearrangements, and the results were checked against IGoR. A later analysis scored TCR-TCR, TCR-HLA and TCR-CMV co-occurrence with hypergeometric tests, applying a repertoire-size bias correction to TCR pairs. False discovery rates were estimated in a later analysis by permuting HLA or CMV assignments 20 times. In a later analysis, co-occurring TCRs were grouped using DBSCAN, with TCRdist sequence similarity added in when clustering inside HLA-allele-positive subsets. For co-occurrence clustering, repertoires with fewer than 30,000 or more than 120,000 public chains were excluded, along with five repertoires with anomalous nucleotide sharing. The table comes from immuneACCESS by way of TCRdb, which keeps in-frame sequences with V and J called. Part of the clones is missing from these tables; in studies checked, under half for an unresolved V gene and the rest for unknown reasons. Clone size and V and J calls were adopted from that table, with D and trimming inferred from the DNA. In this sample the table shows about 140,000 clones, approximately 67% of which occur a single time. The ten largest account for 6.5% of the sample.

The cohort consisted of 670 or so healthy bone marrow donors. At the time of sampling, all cohort members were nominally healthy, though unrecorded immune exposures were likely present. The donor tested CMV seronegative, placing the donor among the approximately 400 seronegative members of the cohort. A peripheral blood sample was provided by each donor, and peripheral blood mononuclear cells were used for TCR beta sequencing. The Qiagen DNeasy Blood Extraction Kit was used to extract genomic DNA from the blood cell samples. This sequence was found in a woman aged 55-69 years in good health and CMV-seronegative. The sequencing input was PBMCs.

This receptor carries the CDR3 CASSAGLTDTQYF. The base sequence is TGTGCCAGCAGTGCCGGACTGACAGATACGCAGTATTTT. This sequence uses TRBV7-2 and TRBJ2-3; perhaps TRBD2 is the D gene, with 5 bases matching. Inclusive of the bounding cysteine and phenylalanine, the CDR3 is 13 residues long. Left in the record is the CDR3 DNA by itself, 39 bases read in frame from the first base. V and J lose 6 bases and 3 bases, and a span of 10 bases separates them. Via the germline V gene, CDR1 is SGHTA and CDR2 FQGNSA.